The 11 T cell receptor beta chains reported below all come from one sample, sequenced in a study of glioma-infiltrating T cells after dendritic cell vaccination. Here immunoSEQ multiplex PCR was the method, and the copy in TCRdb shows in-frame clones only, minus some. The sample carries more than 100,000 clones, around 81% recorded once. The material was blood, obtained before dendritic cell vaccination. These receptors were obtained from a human donor with glioblastoma.

Only a few counts were recorded for this clone. J is TRBJ2-1 and V is TRBV11-2; TRBD2 agrees at 8 bases. CDR1 and CDR2 (germline): SGHAT, FQNNGV. J lost 7 bases, V lost 5 bases, and 10 bases had no gene match. CDR3 length equals 15 residues. The CDR3: CASSDRRTSRNEQFF. CDR3 nucleotide sequence: TGTGCCAGCAGCGACAGACGGACTAGCAGAAATGAGCAGTTCTTC. Drawing the rest from reference TRBV11-2 and TRBJ2-1, the complete variable domain is EAGVAQSPRYKIIEKRQSVAFWCNPISGHATLYWYQQILGQGPKLLIQFQNNGVVDDSQLPKDRFSAERLKGVDSTLKIQPAKLEDSAVYLCASSDRRTSRNEQFFGPGTRLTVL.

V usage is TRBV5-1 and J usage is TRBJ2-2; 9 nucleotides align to TRBD1. CDR1 and CDR2 from the germline V gene are SGHRS and YFSETQ. CDR3 size: 14 residues. The V and J ends lost 4 bases and 4 bases, in that order; junction bases with no gene match: 2. The CDR3 loop is CASSRGQGTGELFF. CDR3 sequence (DNA): TGCGCCAGCAGCCGGGGACAGGGCACCGGGGAGCTGTTTTTT. Looking up the rest from reference TRBV5-1 and TRBJ2-2 gives the full variable domain: KAGVTQTPRYLIKTRGQQVTLSCSPISGHRSVSWYQQTPGQGLQFLFEYFSETQRNKGNFPGRFSGRQFSNSRSEMNVSTLELGDSALYLCASSRGQGTGELFFGEGSRLTVL.

The gene calls are TRBV19 and TRBJ2-5, with 7 positions matching TRBD1. V shed 2 bases, J shed 5 bases, and the junction held 8 bases outside the gene matches. The germline V gene has CDR1 LNHDA and CDR2 SQIVND (reference sequence). The CDR3 loop spans 15 amino acids. Here the CDR3 DNA reads TGTGCCAGTAGTATACAAACAGGGGTTCAGGAGACCCAGTACTTC. Translating it yields CASSIQTGVQETQYF.

CDR3 nucleotide sequence: TGTGCCAGCAGCTTAGTCGGGCTTAGCGGGTCCTACGAGCAGTACTTC. Translation gives CASSLVGLSGSYEQYF. The chain has TRBV7-8 and TRBJ2-7; 7 nucleotides match TRBD2. Looked up from germline, CDR1 is SGHVS and CDR2 is FQNEAQ. The CDR3 is made up of 16 amino acids. With 1 base clipped from V and 1 base from J, the junction kept 7 bases outside the gene matches.

The rearrangement links TRBV7-2 to TRBJ1-4; 7 bases align to TRBD1. With 5 bases clipped from V and 4 bases from J, the junction kept 7 bases outside the gene matches. CDR1 is SGHTA and CDR2 is FQGNSA in the germline V gene. The CDR3 has 15 amino acids. CDR3 loop: CASSGGRGFNEKLFF. CDR3 DNA: TGTGCCAGCAGCGGCGGCAGGGGGTTTAATGAAAAACTGTTTTTT. The full variable domain, completed using reference TRBV7-2 and TRBJ1-4, is GAGVSQSPSNKVTEKGKDVELRCDPISGHTALYWYRQSLGQGLEFLIYFQGNSAPDKSGLPSDRFSAERTGGSVSTLTIQRTQQEDSAVYLCASSGGRGFNEKLFFGSGTQLSVL.

The chain joins TRBV4-2 to TRBJ2-1, with TRBD2 matching 13 bases. V lost 1 base and J lost 15; bases outside the gene matches: 21. The CDR3 is 19 amino acids. CDR1 and CDR2 from the germline V gene are LGHNA and YNFKEQ. CDR3 DNA: TGTGCCAGCAGCCAAGCCTTACCCGGGACTAGCGGGACCCCATGGGACTTGTTCTTC. Protein product: CASSQALPGTSGTPWDLFF.

This chain links TRBV30 with TRBJ1-2; TRBD1 aligns across 7 bases. Germline assignment: CDR1 GTSNPN and CDR2 SVGIG (reference sequence). The V segment lost 2 bases and the J segment 4 bases; nucleotides outside the gene matches: 1. The CDR3 contains 12 residues. The CDR3: CAWSSGGYGYTF. The CDR3 DNA follows: TGTGCCTGGAGTTCAGGGGGCTATGGCTACACCTTC.

The chain employs TRBV5-1 and TRBJ1-5, with a possible D match to TRBD1 (5 bases). V was cut by 4 bases and J by 5 bases, with 10 bases left in between. This CDR3 has 13 residues. CDR1 is SGHRS, CDR2 YFSETQ, per germline. The CDR3 nucleotides are TGCGCCAGCAGCATAGACAGTGATCAGCCCCAGCATTTT. It yields the protein CASSIDSDQPQHF.

The CDR3 DNA reads as TGTGCCAGCAGCCAGGACAGGGGTGGGGATGGCTACACCTTC. This codes for CASSQDRGGDGYTF. This chain connects TRBV7-8 to TRBJ1-2; TRBD1 aligns across 9 bases. The CDR3 has 14 amino acids. The V gene's germline CDR1 is SGHVS and CDR2 FQNEAQ. V lost 5 bases to trimming and J lost 6 bases; unmatched junction nucleotides: 7.

The chain joins TRBV6-1 to TRBJ2-7; the D gene is possibly TRBD1 (5 bases). This CDR3 has 13 residues. The germline V gene encodes CDR1 MNHNS and CDR2 SASEGT. Trimming removed 6 bases from V and 2 bases from J, with 11 bases in between. The CDR3 region has the DNA TGTGCCAGCAGCCCAGGGTTCCCCTACGAGCAGTACTTC. The encoded protein is CASSPGFPYEQYF.

The chain is built from TRBV7-8 and TRBJ2-7, with D perhaps matching TRBD1 (7 bases). This CDR3 comprises 15 residues. Per germline, CDR1 SGHVS and CDR2 FQNEAQ. V was cut by 0 bases and J by 2 bases, with 11 bases left in between. The CDR3 is CASSLAGGQTYEQYF. In DNA form, the CDR3 reads TGTGCCAGCAGCTTAGCCGGGGGACAGACCTACGAGCAGTACTTC.